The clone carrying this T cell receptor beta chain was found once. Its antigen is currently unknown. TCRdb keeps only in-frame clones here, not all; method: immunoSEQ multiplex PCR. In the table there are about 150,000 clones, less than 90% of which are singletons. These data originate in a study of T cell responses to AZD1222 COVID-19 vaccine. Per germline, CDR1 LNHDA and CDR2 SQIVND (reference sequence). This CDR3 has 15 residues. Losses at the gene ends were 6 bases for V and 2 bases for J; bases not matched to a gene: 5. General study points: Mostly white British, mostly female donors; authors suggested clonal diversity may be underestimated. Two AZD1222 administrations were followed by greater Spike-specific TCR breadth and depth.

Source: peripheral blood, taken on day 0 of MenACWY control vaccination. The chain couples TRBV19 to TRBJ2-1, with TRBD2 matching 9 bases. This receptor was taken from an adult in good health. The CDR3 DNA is TGTGCCAGTAGAGCCCCTAGCGGGGCCTACAATGAGCAGTTCTTC. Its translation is CASRAPSGAYNEQFF.